This is a list of T cell receptor beta chains from one sample in a study of T cell responses to AZD1222 COVID-19 vaccine. Method: immunoSEQ multiplex PCR; TCRdb's copy keeps in-frame clones and lacks some. The data contain around 110,000 clones, about 90% of them singletons. Sequenced here: peripheral blood, sampled on day 0 of AZD1222 vaccination. The receptors originated from an adult in good health. CDR3s include the opening cysteine and the closing phenylalanine or tryptophan. A D gene is named only where the DNA matches it firmly. Clone size is stated in some rows and not others, as once, few, many or a class when expanded.

j_gene,d_gene,v_gene,abundance,CDR3aa,CDR3nt
TRBJ2-3,TRBD2,TRBV7-3,once,CASSLRIAGATDTQYF,TGTGCCAGCAGCTTACGTATAGCGGGGGCCACAGATACGCAGTATTTT
TRBJ1-2,.,TRBV6-5,.,CASSSINEANYGYTF,TGTGCCAGCAGTTCCATCAATGAGGCTAACTATGGCTACACCTTC
TRBJ2-2,TRBD2,TRBV7-8,.,CASSQTSGYTGELFF,TGTGCCAGCAGCCAAACTAGCGGATACACCGGGGAGCTGTTTTTT
TRBJ2-7,.,TRBV28,.,CASSRTAYEQYF,TGTGCCAGCAGCCGGACAGCCTACGAGCAGTACTTC
TRBJ2-7,.,TRBV29-1,.,CSVASGRYEQYF,TGCAGCGTTGCTTCAGGGCGGTACGAGCAGTACTTC
TRBJ2-3,.,TRBV11-2,.,CASSLAATITDTQYF,TGTGCCAGCAGCTTAGCGGCGACTATCACAGATACGCAGTATTTT
TRBJ2-5,.,TRBV29-1,.,CSVEVAGAGETQYF,TGCAGCGTTGAAGTTGCAGGGGCAGGGGAGACCCAGTACTTC
TRBJ2-3,.,TRBV28,.,CASSSNAISTDTQYF,TGTGCCAGCAGTTCCAACGCAATTAGCACAGATACGCAGTATTTT
TRBJ1-6,.,TRBV23-1,many,CASPAVRPIYNSPLHF,TGCGCCAGCCCAGCGGTACGGCCTATCTATAATTCACCCCTCCACTTT
TRBJ2-1,TRBD2,TRBV7-2,medium-sized,CASSLITGGSNEQFF,TGTGCCAGCAGCTTAATAACGGGAGGGTCCAATGAGCAGTTCTTC
TRBJ2-1,.,TRBV6-1,.,CASSESNEQFF,TGTGCCAGCAGTGAATCGAATGAGCAGTTCTTC
TRBJ1-1,.,TRBV12-5,.,CASGWEGEAFF,TGTGCTAGTGGCTGGGAGGGGGAAGCTTTCTTT
TRBJ1-5,.,TRBV2,.,CASHEDGSHQPQHF,TGTGCCAGCCATGAGGACGGATCCCATCAGCCCCAGCATTTT
TRBJ2-5,.,TRBV6-5,.,CASSYTGSVTQYF,TGTGCCAGCAGTTACACGGGGAGCGTGACCCAGTACTTC
TRBJ1-2,.,TRBV7-3,once,CASSPTKYDGYTF,TGTGCCAGCAGCCCGACCAAGTACGATGGCTACACCTTC
TRBJ1-1,.,TRBV5-6,.,CASSLTGNTEAFF,TGTGCCAGCAGCTTGACAGGGAACACTGAAGCTTTCTTT